This T cell receptor beta chain was recovered during a study of PD-1 blockade in classical Hodgkin lymphoma. General study results and limits: Lower baseline TCR diversity marked trial partial responders and progressors.

Using immunoSEQ multiplex PCR, the repertoire was profiled, and TCRdb retains in-frame clones only, with some absent. Of about 25,000 clones listed, 85% to 90% are singletons. Germline V gives CDR1 SEHNR, CDR2 FQNEAQ (reference sequence). J was trimmed by 10 bases and V by 1 base; bases with no gene match: 14. The CDR3 length is 17 residues. Comment on this clone: Its antigen is currently unknown.

The patients all showed relapse after autologous stem cell transplantation, while their brentuximab vedotin exposure varied. The chain joins TRBV7-9 to TRBJ1-4; 8 bases agree with TRBD1. The receptor was isolated from a human donor with classical Hodgkin lymphoma. Sequenced here: peripheral blood mononuclear cells (PBMCs), sampled at baseline. CDR3 residues: CASSLGTGSPGSGKLFF. In nucleotides, the CDR3 is TGTGCCAGCAGCTTAGGGACAGGGTCCCCCGGGTCGGGAAAACTGTTTTTT.